A selection of T cell receptor beta chains follows, all from one sample in a study of shared clonotypes between healthy human individuals. The repertoire was sequenced with immunoSEQ multiplex PCR; TCRdb's copy has only in-frame clones and lacks some. The sample consists of hundreds of thousands of clones, under 95% of them appearing once. Material: naive CD8+ T cells sorted from blood. These receptors were obtained from a man younger than 45 in good health. The CDR3 runs from the conserved cysteine through the conserved F or W. D genes are given only for firm matches. Only some rows state a clone size, as once, few, many or a class for expanded clones.

V,size,D,J,DNA,CDR3
TRBV19,.,TRBD1,TRBJ2-7,TGTGCCAGTTCCCCGGGGACAGGGGGCTCCTACGAGCAGTACTTC,CASSPGTGGSYEQYF
TRBV5-4,once,.,TRBJ2-1,TGTGCCAGCAGCATCGCCCCCCTTAATGAGCAGTTCTTC,CASSIAPLNEQFF
TRBV5-5,once,.,TRBJ2-7,TGTGCCAGCGCTCTCTCCCTAGGGGGGACCTACGAGCAGTACTTC,CASALSLGGTYEQYF
TRBV4-3,.,TRBD2,TRBJ2-1,TGCGCCAGCAGCCAAGGGGGGCTAGCGGGAGGTCAGGGCTACAATGAGCAGTTCTTC,CASSQGGLAGGQGYNEQFF
TRBV4-1,.,.,TRBJ2-7,TGCGCCAGCAGCTATACCCCCGGGAGAGGGCACCCCTACGAGCAGTACTTC,CASSYTPGRGHPYEQYF
TRBV21-1,.,.,TRBJ1-5,TGTGCCAGCAGCAAAGGAGGAGGGGATAGCAATCAGCCCCAGCATTTT,CASSKGGGDSNQPQHF
TRBV6-6,.,.,TRBJ2-3,TGTGCCAGCGGGGGTCCCCAGGGAACAGATACGCAGTATTTT,CASGGPQGTDTQYF
TRBV5-6,once,.,TRBJ2-4,TGTGCCAGCAGCTTCCTGGAGCACATTCAGTACTTC,CASSFLEHIQYF
TRBV18,.,TRBD1,TRBJ2-1,TGTGCCAGCTCAAGATTCGGACAGGGCAGGCGTGACAATGAGCAGTTCTTC,CASSRFGQGRRDNEQFF
TRBV27,once,TRBD2,TRBJ2-7,TGTGCCAGCAGTCCATCCATAGCGGGGACCTACGAGCAGTACTTC,CASSPSIAGTYEQYF
TRBV5-1,.,.,TRBJ2-5,TGCGCCAGCAGCTTGCCCTCAGATGTGACCCAGTACTTC,CASSLPSDVTQYF
TRBV7-9,.,TRBD1,TRBJ2-1,TGTGCCAGCAGCCCGCAAACCGGGACAGGAGTATACAATGAGCAGTTCTTC,CASSPQTGTGVYNEQFF
TRBV6-5,.,.,TRBJ1-3,TGTGCCAGCAGTTACTCGAAGTCCAACTCTGGAAACACCATATATTTT,CASSYSKSNSGNTIYF
TRBV6-1,.,.,TRBJ2-1,TGTGCCAGCAGTGAACGACAGCTTTACAATGAGCAGTTCTTC,CASSERQLYNEQFF
TRBV6-5,.,.,TRBJ1-1,TGTGCCAGCAGAGAAAGACAAGGGAAACGGGCTTTCTTT,CASRERQGKRAFF
TRBV27,.,.,TRBJ2-1,TGTGCCAGCAGTTTAGACGGAACCTACAATGAGCAGTTCTTC,CASSLDGTYNEQFF
TRBV27,once,.,TRBJ1-1,TGTGCCAGCAGTTTAGGCAGGAACACTGAAGCTTTCTTT,CASSLGRNTEAFF
TRBV27,.,TRBD2,TRBJ2-2,TGTGCCAGCAGACCTACTAGCGGGAGTTCTTTCGGGGAGCTGTTTTTT,CASRPTSGSSFGELFF
TRBV28,.,TRBD1,TRBJ2-5,TGTGCCAGCAGTCTAAGGGGACAGGGTTGGGACGAGACCCAGTACTTC,CASSLRGQGWDETQYF
TRBV4-3,.,.,TRBJ2-4,TGCGCCAGCAGCCAAGATTGGGCTCAGGGCCTGACAGCAGCCAAAAACATTCAGTACTTC,CASSQDWAQGLTAAKNIQYF
TRBV20-1,.,.,TRBJ2-7,TGCAGTGCCCCTTCGGGCGGTGAGCAGTACTTC,CSAPSGGEQYF
TRBV29-1,.,.,TRBJ2-1,TGCAGCGGGACACTAAACAATGAGCAGTTCTTC,CSGTLNNEQFF
TRBV15,.,.,TRBJ2-3,TGTGCCACCAGCAGATATCAACCCGGAAACACAGATACGCAGTATTTT,CATSRYQPGNTDTQYF
TRBV19,once,.,TRBJ2-7,TGTGCCAGTAGTATACCCTTTGGAACACACTCCTACGAGCAGTACTTC,CASSIPFGTHSYEQYF
TRBV5-5,.,.,TRBJ2-7,TGTGCCAGCAGCTTGTGGTCCGGGAGCCTTGGGGGGCAGTACTTC,CASSLWSGSLGGQYF
TRBV6-5,.,.,TRBJ1-2,TGTGCCAGCAGTTACGGGGACTATGGCTACACCTTC,CASSYGDYGYTF
TRBV2,.,.,TRBJ1-1,TGTGCCAGCAGTTTCAGGGTTGGGGACACTGAAGCTTTCTTT,CASSFRVGDTEAFF
TRBV6-1,.,TRBD2,TRBJ2-1,TGTGCCAGCATTCAGCGGGACTACAATGAGCAGTTCTTC,CASIQRDYNEQFF
TRBV5-4,.,.,TRBJ2-1,TGTGCCAGCAGCTTGAGGGGGGCACACAATGAGCAGTTCTTC,CASSLRGAHNEQFF
TRBV28,.,TRBD2,TRBJ2-3,TGTGCCAGCAGCCCGTGGGATCTAACTAGCGGGAGGGAGGATACGCAGTATTTT,CASSPWDLTSGREDTQYF
TRBV27,.,TRBD2,TRBJ2-7,TGTGCCAGCAGTTTGGCGACTAGCGGGAGACCCTACGAGCAGTACTTC,CASSLATSGRPYEQYF
TRBV4-1,.,.,TRBJ2-7,TGCGCCAGCAGCCCCATAGGGCGGTCGAACGAGCAGTACTTC,CASSPIGRSNEQYF
TRBV13,.,.,TRBJ2-2,TGTGCCAGCAGCTACCTCATTACGAACACCGGGGAGCTGTTTTTT,CASSYLITNTGELFF
TRBV10-2,.,TRBD2,TRBJ2-7,TGCGCCAGCAGTGTGCTAGCGGCGGCACCCAGTGGCTTC,CASSVLAAAPSGF
TRBV6-6,.,.,TRBJ2-2,TGTGCCAGCAGTCTAGTATCCGGTGCGAACACCGGGGAGCTGTTTTTT,CASSLVSGANTGELFF
TRBV29-1,.,.,TRBJ2-1,TGCAGCGTTCTCCTTAATGAGCAGTTCTTC,CSVLLNEQFF
TRBV11-2,.,TRBD2,TRBJ2-7,TGTGCCAGCAGCTCAGTAGATCTCATGAGCGGGAGTCCCTACGAGCAGTACTTC,CASSSVDLMSGSPYEQYF
TRBV2,.,TRBD2,TRBJ2-3,TGTGCCAGCGCGAAGCTAAGCGGGAGGGGCACAGATACGCAGTATTTT,CASAKLSGRGTDTQYF
TRBV4-2,.,.,TRBJ2-7,TGTGCCAGCAGCTTATTAACGGGTGCAGACGAGCAGTACTTC,CASSLLTGADEQYF